These T cell receptor beta chains were read from a single sample in a study of CD8+ T cells in alopecia areata. TCRdb's copy holds only in-frame clones and misses some; the assay was immunoSEQ multiplex PCR. The table records roughly 220,000 clones, around two fifths of them present only once. The sequences come from CD4+ T cells sorted from blood, collected around week 30, from a patient treated with tofacitinib. These TCRs come from a human donor with alopecia areata. CDR3s leave out the opening cysteine and the closing phenylalanine or tryptophan. D genes are given only for firm matches.

TRBV27	.	TRBJ1-2	ASSLAFGSHGYT
TRBV4-2	TRBD2	TRBJ2-3	ASSQESSGRVTDTQY
TRBV7-2	.	TRBJ1-2	ASSLDYRERYT
TRBV10-3	.	TRBJ2-7	AISESWGEGEQY
TRBV4-2	.	TRBJ2-3	ASSQDLGRTDTQY
TRBV5-1	TRBD2	TRBJ2-1	ASSLATSGSPNEQF
TRBV2	.	TRBJ2-7	ASYLGGIYEQY
TRBV6-1	TRBD1	TRBJ1-1	ASSEQGAKTEAF
TRBV6-1	.	TRBJ1-3	ASSAQIRVTGNTIY
TRBV5-4	.	TRBJ2-6	ASTFWNGAGANVLT
TRBV2	.	TRBJ1-5	ASSGGSKTRPQH
TRBV2	.	TRBJ1-1	ASRDRSNTEAF
TRBV18	.	TRBJ1-1	ASSLARNTEAF
TRBV9	.	TRBJ2-5	ASSVDEMGEETQY
TRBV30	.	TRBJ2-7	AWSVRADYEQY
TRBV5-1	.	TRBJ1-1	ASSLGAGGTEAF
TRBV6-5	.	TRBJ2-5	ADVLETQY
TRBV6-1	TRBD2	TRBJ2-7	ASSRTSGGAYEQC
TRBV28	.	TRBJ1-2	ASRAGWEVRGYT
TRBV14	TRBD2	TRBJ2-1	ASSYGLAGDREQF
TRBV30	.	TRBJ2-7	AWSVMGTYEQY
TRBV5-1	.	TRBJ2-1	ASSLVAEVFHFDEQF